This record covers a single T cell receptor beta chain. The antigen remains unidentified. The entry originates in a study of T cells in narcolepsy. Overall study results and limits: Blood of same and different patients, but not healthy controls, reportedly held recurring autoreactive clonotypes. HCRT-specific and TRIB2-specific autoreactive clonotypes appeared among same-patient CSF and blood CD4+ clonotypes.

TCRdb keeps only in-frame clones here, not all; method: immunoSEQ multiplex PCR. The sample gives under 20,000 clones, around 86% of which show up once; 0.72% is in the top ten. Sequencing was carried out using memory (CD45RA-) CD4+ T cells from blood. This clonotype originated in a human donor in good health.

CDR3 nucleotide sequence: TGTGCCAGCAGAGAGGATGACCTGAACACTGAAGCTTTCTTT. Residues: CASREDDLNTEAFF. The chain has TRBV6-1 and TRBJ1-1; no definite D call. CDR3 length: 14 amino acids. Trimming shortened V by 6 bases and J by 0 bases, and 11 bases separated the two germline ends. Germline V gives CDR1 MNHNS, CDR2 SASEGT.